These 30 T cell receptor beta chains were all obtained from the same sample, sequenced in a study of cytomegalovirus exposure and HLA in healthy donors. The PCR contained 60 Vbeta and 13 Jbeta primers. This table comes from immunoSEQ multiplex PCR, and its TCRdb copy is limited to in-frame clones, with some not included. This sample has 95,000 to 150,000 clones, with 80% to 85% found just once. The sequenced sample was PBMCs. These TCRs come from a man aged 25 to 45 in good health and CMV-seronegative.

J is TRBJ2-7 and V is TRBV4-2, with 9 bases matching TRBD2. Germline V lookup: CDR1 LGHNA, CDR2 YNFKEQ. J was trimmed by 6 bases and V by 0 bases; bases with no gene match: 6. The CDR3 spans 15 residues. CDR3 residues: CASSQEKRGDGEQYF. The CDR3 bases are TGTGCCAGCAGCCAAGAGAAGCGGGGGGACGGCGAGCAGTACTTC.

V usage is TRBV30 and J usage is TRBJ2-3; D is perhaps TRBD2 (6 bases). The CDR3 contains 13 residues. CDR1 GTSNPN and CDR2 SVGIG come from the germline V gene (reference sequence). V lost 7 bases, J lost 8 bases, and 19 bases lay in between. The chain's CDR3 is CASSGELGGTQYF. CDR3 sequence (DNA): TGTGCCTCCTCGGGGGAGCTGGGCGGTACGCAGTATTTT. The variable domain in full, completed from reference TRBV30 and TRBJ2-3, reads SQTIHQWPATLVQPVGSPLSLECTVEGTSNPNLYWYRQAAGRGLQLLFYSVGIGQISSEVPQNLSASRPQDRQFILSSKKLLLSDSGFYLCASSGELGGTQYFGPGTRLTVL.

CDR3 in amino acids: CAGGTGVTYEQYF. CDR3 DNA: TGTGCCGGGGGGACAGGGGTTACCTACGAGCAGTACTTC. The V call is TRBV6-1, the J call TRBJ2-7, with 10 positions matching TRBD1. Germline V gives CDR1 MNHNS, CDR2 SASEGT. Unmatched junction bases numbered 6, after V lost 11 bases and J lost 2 bases. CDR3 length: 13 residues.

The genes are TRBV25-1 and TRBJ2-5; 9 positions match TRBD1. Per the germline V gene, CDR1 is MGHDK and CDR2 is SYGVNS. The junction had 13 bases not matched to a gene; V was cut back by 5 bases and J by 3 bases. This CDR3 comprises 17 residues. CDR3 bases: TGTGCCAGCAGTACCCCCGGGACAGGGAGTGGGGAAGAGACCCAGTACTTC. Protein sequence: CASSTPGTGSGEETQYF.

The chain links TRBV28 to TRBJ2-2; 9 bases map to TRBD1. The CDR3 totals 15 residues. V dropped 6 bases and J dropped 4; count of bases not matched to a gene: 6. From germline, CDR1 is MDHEN and CDR2 SYDVKM. The CDR3 is CASSWDREFTGELFF. The CDR3 DNA follows: TGTGCCAGCAGCTGGGACAGGGAGTTCACCGGGGAGCTGTTTTTT.

This clone has only a few counts. This chain connects TRBV2 to TRBJ2-2, with D hard to call. The CDR3 spans 12 residues. Germline V lookup: CDR1 SNHLY, CDR2 FYNNEI. Between the trimmed V and J ends, which lost 3 bases and 6 bases, there was a span of 5 bases. The CDR3 loop reads CASSDSAGELFF. The CDR3 bases are TGTGCCAGCAGTGATTCCGCCGGGGAGCTGTTTTTT.

V gene TRBV5-1 combines with J gene TRBJ2-7, with 7 bases fitting TRBD1. Trimming at V came to 3 bases and at J to 2 bases, leaving 14 bases not matched to a gene. Germline V CDR1 and CDR2: SGHRS, YFSETQ. The CDR3 contains 17 residues. CDR3 in amino acids: CASSSRSDRAFTYEQYF. CDR3 DNA sequence: TGCGCCAGCAGCTCCCGATCCGACAGGGCCTTTACCTACGAGCAGTACTTC.

The chain combines TRBV6-6 with TRBJ2-5; D possibly corresponds to TRBD1 (6 bases). The CDR3 length is 15 residues. Germline loops: CDR1 MNHNY, CDR2 SVGAGI (reference sequence). Trimming removed 4 bases at V and 4 bases at J, with 16 bases between. CDR3 amino acids: CASSSNRASGETQYF. CDR3 in DNA: TGTGCCAGCAGTTCGAACAGGGCCTCGGGAGAGACCCAGTACTTC.

The chain recombines TRBV9 with TRBJ2-2, with a possible D match to TRBD2 (5 bases). Trimming left V 0 bases short and J 7 bases short, with 10 bases between. CDR3 size: 14 residues. Germline CDR1 SGDLS, CDR2 YYNGEE. The CDR3 DNA reads as TGTGCCAGCAGCGTAGTGTCGGGGATCGGGGAGCTGTTTTTT. Amino acids: CASSVVSGIGELFF.

The V and J genes are TRBV5-6 and TRBJ2-2; 10 bases are a match to TRBD2. From germline, CDR1 is SGHDT and CDR2 YYEEEE. The CDR3 is 16 residues long. V lost 4 bases, J lost 4 bases, and 7 bases stayed unmatched. In DNA form, the CDR3 reads TGTGCCAGCAGCGTTAGCGGGGGGAAGGGCACCGGGGAGCTGTTTTTT. This gives the protein CASSVSGGKGTGELFF.

The CDR3 DNA reads as TGTGCCAGCAGCTTAGGGGGGACACAAGAGACCCAGTACTTC. This gives the protein CASSLGGTQETQYF. The chain recombines TRBV11-3 with TRBJ2-5; possibly TRBD1 for D (6 bases). Germline V gene lookup returns CDR1 SGHNT and CDR2 YENEEA. The CDR3 is made up of 14 amino acids. The ends were cut back, 1 base at V and 2 bases at J, with 8 bases in the middle.

The chain combines TRBV7-8 with TRBJ1-4; a weak D match, TRBD1 (5 bases). Trimming took 5 bases from V and 7 from J, leaving 17 bases between them. The CDR3 contains 15 residues. The V gene's germline CDR1 is SGHVS and CDR2 FQNEAQ. The CDR3 loop reads CASSKGLPEREKLFF. CDR3 sequence (DNA): TGTGCCAGCAGCAAGGGACTTCCCGAACGTGAAAAACTGTTTTTT.

The chain has TRBV5-1 and TRBJ2-7; 10 nucleotides agree with TRBD1. Trimming removed 0 bases from V and 7 bases from J; junction bases left unmatched: 10. In germline, CDR1 is SGHRS, CDR2 YFSETQ. This CDR3 spans 16 amino acids. The CDR3 bases are TGCGCCAGCAGCTTGGGTGCGAGACAGGGGGCCGGGGAGCAGTACTTC. It is translated as CASSLGARQGAGEQYF. Drawing the rest from reference TRBV5-1 and TRBJ2-7, the complete variable domain is KAGVTQTPRYLIKTRGQQVTLSCSPISGHRSVSWYQQTPGQGLQFLFEYFSETQRNKGNFPGRFSGRQFSNSRSEMNVSTLELGDSALYLCASSLGARQGAGEQYFGPGTRLTVT.

The rearrangement links TRBV4-3 to TRBJ2-7; D is ambiguous. The CDR3 has 13 residues. Germline loops: CDR1 LGHNA, CDR2 YSLEER. Trimming pared 0 bases from V and 2 bases from J, leaving 5 bases between. In DNA, the CDR3 is TGCGCCAGCAGCCAAGAATCCGCCTACGAGCAGTACTTC. Protein product: CASSQESAYEQYF.

The chain is built from TRBV4-2 and TRBJ1-6; weak D call: TRBD1 (5 bases). The germline gives CDR1 LGHNA, CDR2 YNFKEQ. This CDR3 is 15 amino acids long. V was clipped by 1 base and J by 10 bases, with 14 bases between them. The CDR3 sequence is CASSQGPRGDSPLHF. In DNA, the CDR3 is TGTGCCAGCAGCCAAGGGCCCCGCGGGGACTCACCCCTCCACTTT.

This rearrangement joins TRBV19 to TRBJ2-3, with 10 bases identical to TRBD2. The V segment lost 6 bases and the J segment 3 bases; nucleotides outside the gene matches: 3. The CDR3 is 14 residues long. Germline V gene sequence: CDR1 LNHDA, CDR2 SQIVND (reference sequence). The CDR3 loop is CASRSGGATDTQYF. In DNA form, the CDR3 reads TGTGCCAGTAGAAGCGGGGGGGCAACAGATACGCAGTATTTT.

This clone has just one count. J is TRBJ1-6 and V is TRBV10-2; D is undetermined. The V and J ends lost 0 bases and 7 bases respectively, with 10 bases between them. This CDR3 region has 15 residues. Germline values: CDR1 WSHSY, CDR2 SAAADI. The CDR3 DNA follows: TGCGCCAGCAGTGAGTCCGGGGTACCCAATTCACCCCTCCACTTT. Amino acids: CASSESGVPNSPLHF.

The genes are TRBV4-2 and TRBJ2-5; D remains ambiguous. Germline loops: CDR1 LGHNA, CDR2 YNFKEQ. The V gene lost 0 bases and the J gene lost 1 base, with 21 bases spanning the gap. The CDR3 loop spans 19 amino acids. The CDR3 bases are TGTGCCAGCAGCCAAGAAGCTTTCAGTGAGGCAGCTATCCAAGAGACCCAGTACTTC. It encodes CASSQEAFSEAAIQETQYF.

The chain employs TRBV9 and TRBJ1-2; D gene unclear. Germline V gene data show CDR1 as SGDLS and CDR2 as YYNGEE. Trimming took off 3 bases at V and 3 bases at J, with 12 bases between the two ends. The CDR3 is made up of 14 amino acids. The CDR3 sequence: CASSARSLDYGYTF. In DNA, the CDR3 is TGTGCCAGCAGCGCGAGGTCCCTGGACTATGGCTACACCTTC. Combining the CDR3 with reference TRBV9 and TRBJ1-2 gives the whole variable domain DSGVTQTPKHLITATGQRVTLRCSPRSGDLSVYWYQQSLDQGLQFLIQYYNGEERAKGNILERFSAQQFPDLHSELNLSSLELGDSALYFCASSARSLDYGYTFGSGTRLTVV.

V usage is TRBV5-1 and J usage is TRBJ2-3; D is possibly TRBD1 (5 bases). The CDR3 is 15 amino acids. Germline values: CDR1 SGHRS, CDR2 YFSETQ. Between the trimmed V and J ends, which lost 5 bases and 0 bases, there was a span of 13 bases. CDR3 DNA sequence: TGCGCCAGCAGTCGAACAGGATCTAGCACAGATACGCAGTATTTT. It specifies CASSRTGSSTDTQYF.

The V gene is TRBV6-1, the J gene TRBJ2-1; tentative D call: TRBD1 (6 bases). Germline V CDR1 and CDR2: MNHNS, SASEGT. V lost 3 bases and J 2 bases, leaving 14 bases between the germline ends. The CDR3 is 16 residues long. CDR3: CASSERPGAAYNEQFF. The DNA for the CDR3 is TGTGCCAGCAGTGAGAGGCCAGGGGCAGCCTACAATGAGCAGTTCTTC.

The chain uses TRBV7-2 and TRBJ1-2; D not certain. V gave up 1 base and J gave up 1 base, with 7 bases separating them. The germline CDR1 and CDR2 sequences are SGHTA and FQGNSA. The CDR3 has 14 residues. The CDR3 DNA sequence: TGTGCCAGCAGCTTAGACATTGGTAACTATGGCTACACCTTC. Amino acid sequence: CASSLDIGNYGYTF.

V usage is TRBV19 and J usage is TRBJ1-6; 7 bases map to TRBD1. Germline lookup yields CDR1 LNHDA and CDR2 SQIVND (reference sequence). This CDR3 comprises 14 residues. V shed 5 bases, J shed 4 bases, and the junction held 2 bases outside the gene matches. CDR3 region: CASSRTGYNSPLHF. CDR3 nucleotide sequence: TGTGCCAGTAGTCGGACAGGTTATAATTCACCCCTCCACTTT.

V usage is TRBV28 and J usage is TRBJ2-1; unclear D gene. CDR3 length: 11 residues. Looked up from germline, CDR1 is MDHEN and CDR2 is SYDVKM. V lost 5 bases and J lost 4, with 3 bases in between. CDR3 loop: CASSVYNEQFF. The CDR3 DNA is TGTGCCAGCAGTGTATACAATGAGCAGTTCTTC.

The chain's CDR3 is CASRDGTPTGELFF. CDR3 nucleotide sequence: TGTGCCAGCAGGGACGGGACTCCCACCGGGGAGCTGTTTTTT. The chain joins TRBV2 to TRBJ2-2; perhaps TRBD2 as D (6 bases). CDR3 length: 14 amino acids. Germline CDR1 is SNHLY and CDR2 is FYNNEI. The V and J ends lost 6 bases and 4 bases respectively, with 12 bases between them.

CDR3 sequence (DNA): TGTGCCAGCAGCTTAGGGGAGACAAGTTTCTACGAGCAGTACTTC. It translates to CASSLGETSFYEQYF. V and J are TRBV7-9 and TRBJ2-7, with D possibly being TRBD2 (5 bases). V lost 1 base to trimming and J lost 3 bases, with 13 bases between them. In germline, CDR1 is SEHNR, CDR2 FQNEAQ (reference sequence). The CDR3 runs to 15 residues.

The rearrangement joins TRBV28 to TRBJ1-2, with 10 bases identical to TRBD1. The CDR3 runs to 12 residues. Trimming took 6 bases from V and 12 from J; bases not matched to a gene: 7. Germline V gene data show CDR1 as MDHEN and CDR2 as SYDVKM. CDR3 loop: CASRTTGGFHTF. The CDR3 DNA follows: TGTGCCAGCAGGACGACAGGGGGCTTTCACACCTTC.

This CDR3 reads CASSIGPTSGYEQFF. In nucleotides, the CDR3 is TGTGCCAGTAGTATCGGACCCACAAGCGGTTATGAGCAGTTCTTC. J is TRBJ2-1 and V is TRBV19; TRBD2 is a possible D gene (5 bases). This CDR3 spans 15 amino acids. Germline CDR1 and CDR2: LNHDA and SQIVND (reference sequence). V was pared by 3 bases and J by 8 bases, with 17 bases between.

The chain joins TRBV7-9 to TRBJ2-7, with unresolved D. Trimming cost V 6 bases and J 2 bases, with 5 bases left between them. CDR1 and CDR2 from the germline V gene are SEHNR and FQNEAQ (reference sequence). The CDR3 runs to 11 residues. The CDR3 DNA sequence: TGTGCCAGCAGACTCCCCTACGAGCAGTACTTC. Translating gives CASRLPYEQYF.

The chain couples TRBV5-1 to TRBJ1-6; D remains unclear. The V end lost 4 bases, the J end lost 9 bases, and 14 bases lay between the germline ends. The CDR3 is 14 amino acids. The germline gives CDR1 SGHRS, CDR2 YFSETQ. CDR3 in DNA: TGCGCCAGCAGCGTAGTAAACTTTCGTTCACCCCTCCACTTT. This gives the protein CASSVVNFRSPLHF.